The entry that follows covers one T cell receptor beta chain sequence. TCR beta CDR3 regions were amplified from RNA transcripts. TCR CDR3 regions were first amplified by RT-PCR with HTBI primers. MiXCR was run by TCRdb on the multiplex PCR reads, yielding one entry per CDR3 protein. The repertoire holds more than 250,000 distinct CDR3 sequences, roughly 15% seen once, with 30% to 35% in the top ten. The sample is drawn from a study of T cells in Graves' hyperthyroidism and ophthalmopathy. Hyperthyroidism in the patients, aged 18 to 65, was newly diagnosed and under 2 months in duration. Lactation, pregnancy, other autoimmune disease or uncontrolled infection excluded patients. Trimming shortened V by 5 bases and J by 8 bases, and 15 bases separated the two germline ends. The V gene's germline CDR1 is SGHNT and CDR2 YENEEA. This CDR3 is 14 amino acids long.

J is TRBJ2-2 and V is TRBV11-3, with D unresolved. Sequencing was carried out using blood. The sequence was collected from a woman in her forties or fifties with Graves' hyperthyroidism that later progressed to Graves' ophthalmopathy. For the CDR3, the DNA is TGTGCCAGCAGCACTATAGGAGCCTCAGGGGAGCTGTTTTTT. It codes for CASSTIGASGELFF.